Presented here are 32 T cell receptor beta chains from one specimen sequenced in a study of regulatory T cells in long-lasting Graves disease. The time point denotes: newly diagnosed GD, antithyroid drugs for less than 3 months. After RNA was extracted from PBMCs, the TCR library was made from it. The TCR beta library used iRepertoire HTBI primers with Arm-PCR amplification of CDR3. In TCRdb, the multiplex PCR reads were re-called with MiXCR into one record per CDR3 protein. The sample shows 200,000 to 250,000 distinct CDR3 sequences, roughly 19% of them seen only once. The same sample was also used in a study of T cells in Graves' hyperthyroidism and ophthalmopathy.

This specimen was peripheral blood mononuclear cells (PBMCs), taken at new diagnosis, from a patient treated with antithyroid drugs. These receptors all come from a woman aged 25 to 39 with Graves disease.

The table lists this clonotype with many counts. The chain recombines TRBV7-2 with TRBJ2-7; 10 nucleotides line up with TRBD1. Unmatched junction bases numbered 6, after V lost 4 bases and J lost 6 bases. The CDR3 contains 14 residues. Germline-derived CDR1 and CDR2 are SGHTA and FQGNSA. CDR3 sequence reads: CASSSSTGGSEQYF. The CDR3 region has the DNA TGTGCCAGCAGCTCCTCGACAGGGGGCTCCGAGCAGTACTTC. Based on the CDR3 plus reference TRBV7-2 and TRBJ2-7, the full variable domain is GAGVSQSPSNKVTEKGKDVELRCDPISGHTALYWYRQSLGQGLEFLIYFQGNSAPDKSGLPSDRFSAERTGGSVSTLTIQRTQQEDSAVYLCASSSSTGGSEQYFGPGTRLTVT.

This clonotype has at least ten counts. CDR3 protein: CASSSSGTSGDNEQFF. The CDR3 bases are TGTGCCAGCAGCTCCTCCGGGACTAGCGGTGACAATGAGCAGTTCTTC. The chain employs TRBV11-2 and TRBJ2-1, with 11 bases identical to TRBD2. Germline assignment: CDR1 SGHAT and CDR2 FQNNGV. The length of the CDR3 is 16 residues. V shed 4 bases, J shed 5 bases, and the junction held 7 bases outside the gene matches.

This clonotype was seen ten or more times. The chain uses TRBV20-1 and TRBJ2-7, with 9 bases matching TRBD1. V shed 3 bases, J shed 3 bases, and the junction held 6 bases outside the gene matches. This CDR3 spans 14 amino acids. Germline assignment: CDR1 DFQATT and CDR2 SNEGSKA (reference sequence). In nucleotides, the CDR3 is TGCAGTGCTAGTTCGCCGGGACAGGGCTACGAGCAGTACTTC. It encodes CSASSPGQGYEQYF.

This clonotype appeared many times. This rearrangement joins TRBV3-1 to TRBJ1-6, with no clear D. This CDR3 has 15 amino acids. V was trimmed by 6 bases and J by 10 bases, leaving 19 bases between them. CDR1 and CDR2 (germline): LGHDT, YNNKEL (reference sequence). The CDR3 here is CASSPFEFATSPLHF. The CDR3, as DNA: TGTGCCAGCAGTCCCTTCGAGTTCGCTACCTCACCCCTCCACTTT.

V is TRBV4-1 and J is TRBJ2-3; no clear D. The V end was cut by 0 bases, the J end by 5 bases, with 9 bases between. CDR1 is MGHRA and CDR2 is YSYEKL in the germline V gene. The CDR3 consists of 14 residues. CDR3 in amino acids: CASSQDAWRDTQYF. The CDR3 DNA reads TGCGCCAGCAGCCAAGATGCCTGGAGAGATACGCAGTATTTT.

This chain uses TRBV5-4 with TRBJ2-3; 10 bases are shared with TRBD2. The CDR3 loop spans 13 amino acids. Losses at the gene ends were 1 base for V and 14 bases for J; bases not matched to a gene: 7. Germline V CDR1 and CDR2: SGHNT, YYREEE (reference sequence). CDR3 amino acids: CASSLLAGADPYF. CDR3 nucleotide sequence: TGTGCCAGCAGCTTGCTAGCGGGGGCCGACCCGTATTTT. The whole variable domain, filled in from reference TRBV5-4 and TRBJ2-3, reads ETGVTQSPTHLIKTRGQQVTLRCSSQSGHNTVSWYQQALGQGPQFIFQYYREEENGRGNFPPRFSGLQFPNYSSELNVNALELDDSALYLCASSLLAGADPYFGPGTRLTVL.

This clonotype was seen ten or more times. V and J are TRBV11-3 and TRBJ1-1; TRBD1 aligns across 9 bases. The CDR3 extends over 15 amino acids. Unmatched junction bases numbered 2, after V lost 0 bases and J lost 3 bases. CDR1 SGHNT and CDR2 YENEEA come from the germline V gene. For the CDR3, the DNA is TGTGCCAGCAGCTTAGATGGACAGGGGTACACTGAAGCTTTCTTT. It encodes CASSLDGQGYTEAFF.

The chain is built from TRBV6-5 and TRBJ1-1, with 7 positions matching TRBD1. V lost 4 bases and J lost 6; bases outside the gene matches: 8. The germline gives CDR1 MNHEY, CDR2 SVGAGI. The CDR3 covers 14 residues. CDR3 sequence: CASSSPGQLSEAFF. In DNA, the CDR3 is TGTGCCAGCAGTTCCCCGGGACAGTTATCTGAAGCTTTCTTT.

J is TRBJ1-6 and V is TRBV20-1; the D gene is possibly TRBD1 (5 bases). Trimming shortened V by 0 bases and J by 0 bases, and 9 bases separated the two germline ends. The CDR3 spans 16 residues. Germline V gene sequence: CDR1 DFQATT, CDR2 SNEGSKA (reference sequence). The CDR3 is CSARDRVSSYNSPLHF. The CDR3 DNA follows: TGCAGTGCTAGAGACAGGGTTAGCTCCTATAATTCACCCCTCCACTTT.

This clonotype was recorded at least ten times. The genes are TRBV11-2 and TRBJ2-7; weak D call: TRBD1 (5 bases). Germline loops: CDR1 SGHAT, CDR2 FQNNGV. The CDR3 totals 16 residues. V lost 2 bases and J 6 bases, leaving 20 bases between the germline ends. CDR3 coding DNA: TGTGCCAGCAGCTTAAGCAAAAGGACAACTCTAAGCGAGCAGTACTTC. Its translation is CASSLSKRTTLSEQYF.

This chain connects TRBV19 to TRBJ2-1; 13 bases agree with TRBD2. This CDR3 comprises 18 residues. Germline values: CDR1 LNHDA, CDR2 SQIVND (reference sequence). Trimming cost V 4 bases and J 4 bases; bases outside gene matches: 10. The DNA of the CDR3 is TGTGCCAGTAGTAAAAGGACTAGCGGGGGTAACCTATACAATGAGCAGTTCTTC. The encoded protein is CASSKRTSGGNLYNEQFF.

This sequence joins TRBV20-1 and TRBJ1-2; the D gene is possibly TRBD1 (6 bases). The germline V and J ends were trimmed by 5 bases and 2 bases, with 15 bases remaining between them. This CDR3 contains 14 residues. Germline CDR1 is DFQATT and CDR2 is SNEGSKA (reference sequence). Written as DNA, the CDR3 is TGCAGTGCTCTACAGGGATGGTCCAACTATGGCTACACCTTC. It encodes CSALQGWSNYGYTF.

This clonotype was observed at least ten times. The chain recombines TRBV20-1 with TRBJ2-7, with D tentatively TRBD1 or TRBD2 (5 bases each). CDR3 length equals 15 residues. Germline-derived CDR1 and CDR2 are DFQATT and SNEGSKA (reference sequence). V lost 4 bases and J 8 bases, leaving 24 bases between the germline ends. Written as DNA, the CDR3 is TGCAGTGCTATAGAGAGTACGTCTGAGGGGTACAAGCAGTACTTC. It yields the protein CSAIESTSEGYKQYF.

This chain uses TRBV11-2 with TRBJ2-2; D uncertain. Germline CDR1 and CDR2: SGHAT and FQNNGV. CDR3 size: 14 residues. V was pared by 6 bases and J by 1 base, with 9 bases between. The CDR3 region has the DNA TGTGCCAGCAGGAGGAAGGGGAACACCGGGGAGCTGTTTTTT. It yields the protein CASRRKGNTGELFF.

This clonotype was detected ten times or more. V and J are TRBV5-1 and TRBJ1-1, with 9 bases identical to TRBD1. This CDR3 comprises 15 residues. Trimming cost V 0 bases and J 6 bases; bases outside gene matches: 6. Germline V gene data show CDR1 as SGHRS and CDR2 as YFSETQ. CDR3 sequence: CASSLGGGTGPEAFF. In DNA form, the CDR3 reads TGCGCCAGCAGCTTGGGGGGGGGGACAGGGCCTGAAGCTTTCTTT. The full variable domain, completed using reference TRBV5-1 and TRBJ1-1, is KAGVTQTPRYLIKTRGQQVTLSCSPISGHRSVSWYQQTPGQGLQFLFEYFSETQRNKGNFPGRFSGRQFSNSRSEMNVSTLELGDSALYLCASSLGGGTGPEAFFGQGTRLTVV.

This clonotype has ten or more counts. This chain links TRBV7-9 with TRBJ1-1; D not certain. Germline CDR1 SEHNR, CDR2 FQNEAQ (reference sequence). The V end lost 5 bases, the J end lost 1 base, and 20 bases lay between the germline ends. The CDR3 covers 17 residues. Written as DNA, the CDR3 is TGTGCCAGCAGCCCGGTGGAGTCTCCCTTGTCGAACACTGAAGCTTTCTTT. Encoded protein: CASSPVESPLSNTEAFF. The full variable domain, with the rest looked up from reference TRBV7-9 and TRBJ1-1, is DTGVSQNPRHKITKRGQNVTFRCDPISEHNRLYWYRQTLGQGPEFLTYFQNEAQLEKSRLLSDRFSAERPKGSFSTLEIQRTEQGDSAMYLCASSPVESPLSNTEAFFGQGTRLTVV.

This clonotype has ten or more counts. J is TRBJ2-5 and V is TRBV5-1; D gene uncertain. Germline CDR1 SGHRS, CDR2 YFSETQ. This CDR3 is built from 16 residues. Trimming shortened V by 4 bases and J by 1 base, and 17 bases separated the two germline ends. CDR3 DNA sequence: TGCGCCAGCAGCCAGGAGACTGGAACCGCCCAAGAGACCCAGTACTTC. Its translation: CASSQETGTAQETQYF.

At least ten counts were recorded for this clonotype. This rearrangement joins TRBV7-9 to TRBJ1-4; D is unclear. Germline V gene sequence: CDR1 SEHNR, CDR2 FQNEAQ (reference sequence). CDR3 length equals 15 residues. Trimming left V 5 bases short and J 0 bases short, with 10 bases between. The DNA of the CDR3 is TGTGCCAGCAGCCCACAGTCTGCAACTAATGAAAAACTGTTTTTT. Protein: CASSPQSATNEKLFF.

The table lists this clonotype with many counts. This chain joins TRBV12-3 or TRBV12-4 and TRBJ2-4; no clear D gene. Trimming stripped 5 bases from V and 4 bases from J, with 15 bases between. This CDR3 region has 15 residues. The CDR3 spells CASSVRGGRKNIQYF. The CDR3 DNA follows: TGTGCCAGCAGTGTTCGAGGCGGACGAAAAAACATTCAGTACTTC.

This clonotype was detected ten times or more. The rearrangement joins TRBV5-1 to TRBJ2-1; perhaps TRBD2 as D (5 bases). CDR3 length: 15 amino acids. Germline-derived CDR1 and CDR2 are SGHRS and YFSETQ. V lost 4 bases to trimming and J lost 3 bases, with 14 bases between them. The CDR3 nucleotides read TGCGCCAGCAGCCTTTCGGCCAGCGGCTACAATGAGCAGTTCTTC. Protein product: CASSLSASGYNEQFF.

This clonotype was counted many times. V and J are TRBV6-2 or TRBV6-3 and TRBJ2-5, with D uncertain. The V end lost 4 bases, the J end lost 5 bases, and 11 bases lay between the germline ends. CDR1 MNHEY and CDR2 SVGEGT come from the germline V gene. The CDR3 extends over 13 amino acids. The CDR3 here is CASSWALGETQYF. The DNA for the CDR3 is TGTGCCAGCAGTTGGGCCCTCGGGGAGACCCAGTACTTC.

The chain links TRBV12-3 or TRBV12-4 to TRBJ2-6, with TRBD1 identical over 8 bases. The CDR3 covers 17 residues. Losses at the gene ends were 2 bases for V and 4 bases for J; bases not matched to a gene: 7. CDR3 protein: CASSLRTGFTGANVLTF. CDR3 bases: TGTGCCAGCAGTTTACGGACAGGGTTCACCGGGGCCAACGTCCTGACTTTC.

This chain joins TRBV28 and TRBJ2-3; possibly TRBD2 for D (5 bases). This CDR3 is built from 15 residues. The V end was cut by 1 base, the J end by 0 bases, with 8 bases between. Germline loops: CDR1 MDHEN, CDR2 SYDVKM. CDR3 protein: CASSLLQRSTDTQYF. The CDR3, as DNA: TGTGCCAGCAGTTTATTGCAGCGGAGCACAGATACGCAGTATTTT.

This clonotype turned up a few times. A much bigger clone sits one base away, suggesting this may be a read error. This chain joins TRBV12-3 or TRBV12-4 and TRBJ1-4; 9 bases agree with TRBD1. The CDR3 sequence is 14 residues long. The chain's CDR3 is CASSSGQGNEKLVF. CDR3 in DNA: TGTGCCAGCAGTTCGGGACAGGGAAATGAAAAACTGGTTTTT.

This clonotype was seen ten or more times. CDR3 in amino acids: CSVGPQREYTF. The CDR3 coding sequence is TGCAGCGTTGGGCCCCAAAGGGAGTACACCTTC. The chain links TRBV29-1 to TRBJ1-2, with D hard to call. The CDR3 is made up of 11 amino acids. Germline CDR1 is SQVTM and CDR2 is ANQGSEA. With 4 bases removed from V and 11 bases from J, the gap between germline ends came to 14 bases.

In its sample, this clonotype was seen many times. The chain recombines TRBV19 with TRBJ2-2, with 8 bases lining up with TRBD1. The CDR3 is 17 residues long. V lost 5 bases, J lost 0 bases, and 8 bases stayed unmatched. Germline V gene data show CDR1 as LNHDA and CDR2 as SQIVND (reference sequence). The CDR3 nucleotides read TGTGCCAGTAGTGTACTCAGGACAGGGACGAACACCGGGGAGCTGTTTTTT. Translating it yields CASSVLRTGTNTGELFF.

The chain is built from TRBV14 and TRBJ1-4, with 7 bases that match TRBD1. In germline, CDR1 is SGHDN, CDR2 FVKESK. The trim removed 0 bases at V and 10 bases at J, leaving 17 bases unmatched. This CDR3 spans 18 amino acids. CDR3 amino acids: CASSQDLGGQTSFGKLFF. The CDR3 DNA is TGTGCCAGCAGCCAAGATCTTGGGGGACAGACTTCCTTCGGAAAACTGTTTTTT.

To note about this clonotype: A far larger clone is only one base removed, so a read error is likely. V gene TRBV11-3 combines with J gene TRBJ1-2, with TRBD1 identical over 7 bases. The CDR3 has 14 amino acids. Losses at the gene ends were 5 bases for V and 2 bases for J; bases not matched to a gene: 5. CDR1 and CDR2 from the germline V gene are SGHNT and YENEEA. In nucleotides, the CDR3 is TGTGCCAGCAGCCTCCAGACAGGGAACTATGGCTACACCTTC. This translates into CASSLQTGNYGYTF. Full variable domain (remainder filled in from reference TRBV11-3 and TRBJ1-2): EAGVVQSPRYKIIEKKQPVAFWCNPISGHNTLYWYLQNLGQGPELLIRYENEEAVDDSQLPKDRFSAERLKGVDSTLKIQPAELGDSAVYLCASSLQTGNYGYTFGSGTRLTVV.

This clonotype was observed at least ten times. The chain employs TRBV28 and TRBJ1-4; 8 bases fit TRBD1. From germline, CDR1 is MDHEN and CDR2 SYDVKM. The CDR3 has 15 residues. Germline trimming cut 6 bases from V and 8 bases from J; bases unmatched to any gene: 11. The CDR3 sequence: CASSVAGGAREKLFF. CDR3 DNA sequence: TGTGCCAGCAGCGTCGCAGGGGGCGCAAGGGAAAAACTGTTTTTT.

The rearrangement joins TRBV28 to TRBJ1-1; 11 bases align to TRBD1. Germline lookup yields CDR1 MDHEN and CDR2 SYDVKM. CDR3 length: 16 residues. The V and J ends lost 4 bases and 3 bases, in that order; junction bases with no gene match: 7. The CDR3 is CASSSGDRGLDTEAFF. The CDR3 region has the DNA TGTGCCAGCAGTTCAGGGGACAGGGGGTTGGACACTGAAGCTTTCTTT.

The J gene is TRBJ2-1, the V gene TRBV9; 8 bases are shared with TRBD2. V trimming: 4 bases; J trimming: 7 bases; junction bases outside the gene matches: 7. Germline V gene sequence: CDR1 SGDLS, CDR2 YYNGEE. CDR3 length equals 14 residues. The CDR3 here is CASSPPGTRNEQFF. CDR3 bases: TGTGCCAGCAGCCCCCCCGGGACTAGAAATGAGCAGTTCTTC.

This clonotype was recorded at least ten times. The V gene is TRBV5-6, the J gene TRBJ2-3, with TRBD1 matching over 7 bases. CDR1 is SGHDT and CDR2 is YYEEEE in the germline V gene. The CDR3 is 15 amino acids. V gave up 4 bases and J gave up 3 bases; unmatched junction bases: 8. The CDR3: CASSHGQVGTDTQYF. The DNA for the CDR3 is TGTGCCAGCAGCCATGGACAGGTTGGGACAGATACGCAGTATTTT.